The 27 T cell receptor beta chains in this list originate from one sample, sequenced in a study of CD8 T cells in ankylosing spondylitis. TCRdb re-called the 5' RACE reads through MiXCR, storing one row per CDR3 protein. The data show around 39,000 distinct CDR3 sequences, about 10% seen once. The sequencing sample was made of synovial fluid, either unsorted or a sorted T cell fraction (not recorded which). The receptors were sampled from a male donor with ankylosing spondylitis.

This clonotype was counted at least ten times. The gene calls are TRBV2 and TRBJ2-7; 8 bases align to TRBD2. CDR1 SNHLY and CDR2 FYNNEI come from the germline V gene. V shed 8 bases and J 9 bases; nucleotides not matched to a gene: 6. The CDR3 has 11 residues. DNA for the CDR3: TGTGCCAGCGGCGGGGGGTCGGCGCAGTACTTC. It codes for CASGGGSAQYF. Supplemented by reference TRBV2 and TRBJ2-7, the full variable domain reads EPEVTQTPSHQVTQMGQEVILRCVPISNHLYFYWYRQILGQKVEFLVSFYNNEISEKSEIFDDQFSVERPDGSNFTLKIRSTKLEDSAMYFCASGGGSAQYFGPGTRLTVT.

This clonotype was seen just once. CDR3 residues: CASSFDRGRHEQYF. The CDR3, as DNA: TGTGCCAGCAGCTTCGACAGGGGACGGCACGAGCAGTACTTC. The J gene is TRBJ2-7, the V gene TRBV5-4; 8 nucleotides agree with TRBD1. Looked up from germline, CDR1 is SGHNT and CDR2 is YYREEE (reference sequence). The CDR3 runs to 14 residues. V trimming: 2 bases; J trimming: 5 bases; junction bases outside the gene matches: 6.

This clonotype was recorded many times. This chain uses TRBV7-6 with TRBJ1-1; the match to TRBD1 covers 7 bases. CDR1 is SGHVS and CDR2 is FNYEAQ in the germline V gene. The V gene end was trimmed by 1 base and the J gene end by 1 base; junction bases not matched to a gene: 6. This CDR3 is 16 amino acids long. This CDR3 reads CASSLEAGGWNTEAFF. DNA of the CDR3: TGTGCCAGCAGCTTAGAGGCAGGGGGGTGGAACACTGAAGCTTTCTTT.

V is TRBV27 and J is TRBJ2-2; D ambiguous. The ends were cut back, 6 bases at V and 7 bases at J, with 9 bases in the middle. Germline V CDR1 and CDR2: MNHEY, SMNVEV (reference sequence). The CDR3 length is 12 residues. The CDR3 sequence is CASSRLNGELFF. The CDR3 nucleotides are TGTGCCAGCAGCCGCCTGAACGGGGAGCTGTTTTTT.

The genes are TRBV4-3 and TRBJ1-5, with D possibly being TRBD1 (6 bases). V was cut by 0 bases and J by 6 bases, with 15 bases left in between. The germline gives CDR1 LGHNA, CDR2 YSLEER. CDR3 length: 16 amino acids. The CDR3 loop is CASSQESPRGGQPQHF. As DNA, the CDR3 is TGCGCCAGCAGCCAAGAATCCCCCCGAGGGGGTCAGCCCCAGCATTTT.

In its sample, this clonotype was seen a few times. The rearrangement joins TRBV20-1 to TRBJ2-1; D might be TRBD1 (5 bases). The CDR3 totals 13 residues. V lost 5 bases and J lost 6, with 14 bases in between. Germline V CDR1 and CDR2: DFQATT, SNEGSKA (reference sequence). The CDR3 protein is CSAEARTGNEQFF. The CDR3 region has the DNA TGCAGTGCTGAAGCCCGAACAGGCAATGAGCAGTTCTTC.

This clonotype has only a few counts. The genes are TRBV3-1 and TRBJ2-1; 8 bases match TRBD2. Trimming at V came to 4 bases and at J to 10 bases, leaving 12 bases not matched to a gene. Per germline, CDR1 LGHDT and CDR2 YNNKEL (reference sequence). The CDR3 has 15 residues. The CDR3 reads CASSPGLVAKGEQFF. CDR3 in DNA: TGTGCCAGCAGCCCGGGACTAGTCGCCAAGGGCGAGCAGTTCTTC.

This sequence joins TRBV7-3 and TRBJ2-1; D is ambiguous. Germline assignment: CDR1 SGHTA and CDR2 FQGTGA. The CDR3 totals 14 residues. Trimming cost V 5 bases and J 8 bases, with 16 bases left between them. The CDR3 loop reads CASSPVPLGDEQFF. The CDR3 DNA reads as TGTGCCAGCAGCCCCGTCCCTCTTGGCGATGAGCAGTTCTTC.

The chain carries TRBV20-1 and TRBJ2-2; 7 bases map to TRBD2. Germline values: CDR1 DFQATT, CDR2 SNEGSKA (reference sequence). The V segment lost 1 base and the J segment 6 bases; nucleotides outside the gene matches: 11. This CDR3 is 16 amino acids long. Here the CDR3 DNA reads TGCAGTGCTAGAGCTTATACGCTCCGGGGGGCCGGGGAGCTGTTTTTT. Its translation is CSARAYTLRGAGELFF.

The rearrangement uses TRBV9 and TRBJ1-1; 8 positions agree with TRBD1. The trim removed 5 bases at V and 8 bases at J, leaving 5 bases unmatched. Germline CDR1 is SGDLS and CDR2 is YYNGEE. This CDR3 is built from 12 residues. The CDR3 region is CASRSDRGEAFF. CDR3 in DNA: TGTGCCAGCAGAAGCGACAGGGGCGAAGCTTTCTTT.

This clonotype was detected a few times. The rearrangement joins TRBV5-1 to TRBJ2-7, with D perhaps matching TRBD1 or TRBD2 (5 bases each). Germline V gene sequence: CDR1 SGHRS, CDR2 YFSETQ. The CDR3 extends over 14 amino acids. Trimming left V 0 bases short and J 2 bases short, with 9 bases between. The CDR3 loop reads CASSLAGTPYEQYF. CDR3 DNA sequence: TGCGCCAGCAGCTTGGCCGGGACCCCCTACGAGCAGTACTTC.

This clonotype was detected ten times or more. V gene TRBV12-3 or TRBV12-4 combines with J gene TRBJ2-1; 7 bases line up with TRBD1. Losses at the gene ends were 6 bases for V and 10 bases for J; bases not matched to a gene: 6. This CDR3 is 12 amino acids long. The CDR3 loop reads CASRPTGDEQFF. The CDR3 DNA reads TGTGCCAGCAGACCCACAGGGGACGAGCAGTTCTTC.

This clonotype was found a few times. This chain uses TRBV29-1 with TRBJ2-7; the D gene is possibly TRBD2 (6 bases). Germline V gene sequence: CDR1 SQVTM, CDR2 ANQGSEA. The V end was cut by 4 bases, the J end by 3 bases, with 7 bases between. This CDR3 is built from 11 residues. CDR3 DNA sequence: TGCAGCGTTGGACTAGGCTACGAGCAGTACTTC. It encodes CSVGLGYEQYF.

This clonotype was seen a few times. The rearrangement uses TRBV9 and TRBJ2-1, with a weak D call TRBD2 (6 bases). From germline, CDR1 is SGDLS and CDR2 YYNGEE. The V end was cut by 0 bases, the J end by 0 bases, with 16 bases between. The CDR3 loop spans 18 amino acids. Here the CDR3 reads CASSVVGRRGDSYNEQFF. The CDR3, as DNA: TGTGCCAGCAGCGTAGTGGGGCGGCGGGGCGACTCCTACAATGAGCAGTTCTTC. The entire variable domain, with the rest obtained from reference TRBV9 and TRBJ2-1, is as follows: DSGVTQTPKHLITATGQRVTLRCSPRSGDLSVYWYQQSLDQGLQFLIQYYNGEERAKGNILERFSAQQFPDLHSELNLSSLELGDSALYFCASSVVGRRGDSYNEQFFGPGTRLTVL.

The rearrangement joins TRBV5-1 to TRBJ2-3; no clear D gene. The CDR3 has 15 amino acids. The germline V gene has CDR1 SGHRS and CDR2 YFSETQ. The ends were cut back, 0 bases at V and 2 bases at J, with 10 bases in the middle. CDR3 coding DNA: TGCGCCAGCAGCTTGGCCGTTACACACACAGATACGCAGTATTTT. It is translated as CASSLAVTHTDTQYF.

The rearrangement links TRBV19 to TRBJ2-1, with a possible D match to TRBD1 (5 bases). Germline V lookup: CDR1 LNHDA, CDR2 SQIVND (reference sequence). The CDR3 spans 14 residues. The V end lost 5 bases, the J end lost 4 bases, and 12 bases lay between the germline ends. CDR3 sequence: CASSQGDGYNEQFF. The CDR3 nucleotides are TGTGCCAGTAGTCAAGGGGATGGATACAATGAGCAGTTCTTC.

Here the CDR3 DNA reads TGTGCCAGCAGCTTATGCGTTAGCGGGATGGCACAAGAGACCCAGTACTTC. Its protein is CASSLCVSGMAQETQYF. This chain uses TRBV5-4 with TRBJ2-5, with 8 bases fitting TRBD2. The CDR3 runs to 17 residues. The germline V gene encodes CDR1 SGHNT and CDR2 YYREEE (reference sequence). Trimming took 2 bases from V and 2 from J; bases not matched to a gene: 11.

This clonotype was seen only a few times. The DNA for the CDR3 is TGTGCCAGCAGCGGCTCGACAGGGACGGAAGAGACCCAGTACTTC. Protein product: CASSGSTGTEETQYF. V usage is TRBV3-1 and J usage is TRBJ2-5, with 7 nucleotides matching TRBD1. Germline CDR1 reads LGHDT; CDR2 reads YNNKEL (reference sequence). The CDR3 length is 15 residues. The junction had 9 bases not matched to a gene; V was cut back by 5 bases and J by 3 bases.

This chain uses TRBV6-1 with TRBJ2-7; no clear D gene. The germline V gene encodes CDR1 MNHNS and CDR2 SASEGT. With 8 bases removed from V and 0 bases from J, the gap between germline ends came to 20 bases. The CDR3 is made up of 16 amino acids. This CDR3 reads CASRVAEGRSSYEQYF. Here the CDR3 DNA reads TGTGCCAGCCGTGTTGCTGAAGGCAGGTCCTCCTACGAGCAGTACTTC.

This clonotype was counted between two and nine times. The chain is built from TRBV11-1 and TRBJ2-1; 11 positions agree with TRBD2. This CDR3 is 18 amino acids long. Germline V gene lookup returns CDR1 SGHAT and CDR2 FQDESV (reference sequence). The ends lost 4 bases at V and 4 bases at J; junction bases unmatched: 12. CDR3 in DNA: TGTGCCAGCAGCTCATCCCGGCTGGGGACTAGCGGATACAATGAGCAGTTCTTC. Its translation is CASSSSRLGTSGYNEQFF.

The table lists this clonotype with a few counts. This chain's CDR3 is CSANREGGVETQYF. CDR3 nucleotide sequence: TGCAGTGCTAACCGAGAAGGGGGGGTGGAGACCCAGTACTTC. V is TRBV20-1 and J is TRBJ2-5; D is possibly TRBD2 (7 bases). Germline CDR1 DFQATT, CDR2 SNEGSKA (reference sequence). CDR3 size: 14 residues. V was shortened by 4 bases and J by 5 bases, with 17 bases between the two germline ends.

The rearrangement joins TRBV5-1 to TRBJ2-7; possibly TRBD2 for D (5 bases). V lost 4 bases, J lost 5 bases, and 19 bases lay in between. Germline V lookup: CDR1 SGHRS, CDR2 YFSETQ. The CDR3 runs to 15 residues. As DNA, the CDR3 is TGCGCCAGCAGCCCGGACCAAGGACTGGCCGACGAGCAGTACTTC. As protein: CASSPDQGLADEQYF.

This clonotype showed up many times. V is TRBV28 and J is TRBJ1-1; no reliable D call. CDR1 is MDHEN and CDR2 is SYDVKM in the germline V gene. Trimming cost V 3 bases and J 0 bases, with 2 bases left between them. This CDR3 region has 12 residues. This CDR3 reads CASSFLNTEAFF. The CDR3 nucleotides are TGTGCCAGCAGTTTCCTGAACACTGAAGCTTTCTTT. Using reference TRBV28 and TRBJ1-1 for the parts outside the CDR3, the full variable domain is DVKVTQSSRYLVKRTGEKVFLECVQDMDHENMFWYRQDPGLGLRLIYFSYDVKMKEKGDIPEGYSVSREKKERFSLILESASTNQTSMYLCASSFLNTEAFFGQGTRLTVV.

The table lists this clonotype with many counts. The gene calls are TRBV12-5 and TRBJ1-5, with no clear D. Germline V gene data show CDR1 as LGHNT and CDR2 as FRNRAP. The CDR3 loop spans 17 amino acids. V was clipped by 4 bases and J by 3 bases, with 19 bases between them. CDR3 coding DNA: TGTGCTAGTGGTTGGGTCCCCGGACCAGGACCCAATCAGCCCCAGCATTTT. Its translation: CASGWVPGPGPNQPQHF.

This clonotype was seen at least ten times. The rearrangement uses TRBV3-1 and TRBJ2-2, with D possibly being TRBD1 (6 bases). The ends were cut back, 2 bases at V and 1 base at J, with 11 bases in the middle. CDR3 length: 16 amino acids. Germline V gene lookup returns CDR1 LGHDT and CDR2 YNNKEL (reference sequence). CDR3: CASSQRQDRNTGELFF. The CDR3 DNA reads TGTGCCAGCAGCCAAAGACAGGACAGGAACACCGGGGAGCTGTTTTTT.

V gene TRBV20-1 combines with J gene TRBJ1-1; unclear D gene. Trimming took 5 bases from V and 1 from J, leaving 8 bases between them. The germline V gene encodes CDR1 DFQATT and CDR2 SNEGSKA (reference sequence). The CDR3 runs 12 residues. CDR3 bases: TGCAGTGCTCCCCGACAGAACACTGAAGCTTTCTTT. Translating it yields CSAPRQNTEAFF.

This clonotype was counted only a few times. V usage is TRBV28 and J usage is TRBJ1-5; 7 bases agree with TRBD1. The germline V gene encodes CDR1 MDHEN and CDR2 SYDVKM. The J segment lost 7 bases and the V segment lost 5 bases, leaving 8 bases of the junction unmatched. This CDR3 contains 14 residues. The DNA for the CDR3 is TGTGCCAGCAGTGTAAGAGGGGGCGGCCAGCCCCAGCATTTT. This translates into CASSVRGGGQPQHF.